This T cell receptor (beta chain) was retrieved from a study of blood T cell repertoires in COVID-19. The overall study: Sites in the United States, Italy and Spain provided acute and convalescent COVID-19 samples. Nucleic acid was either cDNA or gDNA, and it came from T cells, B-cell-depleted T cells, or PBMCs.

This clone was detected a few times. The CDR3 consists of 11 residues. Trimming cost V 6 bases and J 3 bases, with 6 bases left between them. Germline values: CDR1 SEHNR, CDR2 FQNEAQ (reference sequence). As processed by the authors: How many nucleated cells were present was estimated from reference gene primer amplification. The method was immunoSEQ multiplex PCR; TCRdb's version includes in-frame clones alone and lacks a portion of them. That table furnishes V, J and clone size, whereas the DNA furnished D and trimming. Altogether 100,000 to 150,000 clones are present, roughly 80% being singletons, with the ten largest covering approximately 8%.

This sequence was found in a human donor in a cohort sampled during active COVID-19. The V gene is TRBV7-9, the J gene TRBJ2-7; D is possibly TRBD1 (5 bases). The specimen was peripheral blood. The CDR3 DNA sequence: TGTGCCAGCAGAGACAGCTACGAGCAGTACTTC. It translates to CASRDSYEQYF.